The next 15 T cell receptor beta chains were all read from a single sample in a study of blood T cells in healthy people across ages. A J-beta primer mix and a sample-barcoded 5' primer were used in a second PCR of about 6 to 12 cycles. From the 5' RACE reads, TCRdb called clonotypes with MiXCR, one entry per CDR3 protein. The sample yields some 940,000 distinct CDR3 sequences, about 27% seen once. These data are also associated with another study on T cells of mothers and their children.

Sequencing was carried out using blood. Receptor source: a woman between 35 and 50 years old in good health.

The V gene is TRBV30, the J gene TRBJ2-7, with D unresolved. This CDR3 has 13 residues. CDR1 and CDR2 (germline): GTSNPN, SVGIG (reference sequence). Between the trimmed V and J ends, which lost 3 bases and 6 bases, there was a span of 15 bases. CDR3 nucleotide sequence: TGTGCCTGGAGCCTCGCCAATGAGGTCGAGCAGTACTTC. This codes for CAWSLANEVEQYF.

A few counts support this clonotype. The chain links TRBV13 to TRBJ2-7, with 9 bases matching TRBD1. The CDR3 is 13 amino acids. Losses at the gene ends were 8 bases for V and 3 bases for J; bases not matched to a gene: 5. Germline V CDR1 and CDR2: PRHDT, FYEKMQ (reference sequence). CDR3 sequence (DNA): TGTGCCAGCGCCCGGGACAGGGACTACGAGCAGTACTTC. Translation gives CASARDRDYEQYF.

In its sample, this clonotype was seen many times. V gene TRBV20-1 combines with J gene TRBJ2-3; 7 bases map to TRBD2. Germline trimming cut 4 bases from V and 4 bases from J; bases unmatched to any gene: 11. Germline CDR1 DFQATT, CDR2 SNEGSKA (reference sequence). The CDR3 consists of 15 residues. CDR3 loop: CSANTRGGRSDTQYF. The CDR3 coding sequence is TGCAGTGCTAACACCCGCGGGGGTAGGTCAGATACGCAGTATTTT.

This clonotype was found many times. This chain joins TRBV5-5 and TRBJ1-4; possible D gene TRBD1, 5 bases. The germline V gene has CDR1 SGHKS and CDR2 YYEKEE (reference sequence). This CDR3 contains 14 residues. V lost 0 bases and J 8 bases, leaving 11 bases between the germline ends. The CDR3 region is CASSLDLGQEKLFF. The DNA of the CDR3 is TGTGCCAGCAGCTTGGACCTGGGGCAGGAAAAACTGTTTTTT.

The sample holds many counts of this clonotype. The chain links TRBV21-1 to TRBJ1-2; no DNA check was done on the table's D call, TRBD1. TRBV21-1 is flagged as a pseudogene. CDR3 length: 15 amino acids. CDR3 region: CASSNYFRGGYGYTF. For the CDR3, the DNA is TGTGCCAGCAGCAACTATTTTCGGGGCGGCTATGGCTACACCTTC.

Of note for this clonotype: One end of the junction does not line up with germline, which may come from a read error. This chain joins TRBV7-7 and TRBJ2-1; D not resolved. The CDR3 consists of 14 residues. The germline gives CDR1 SSHAT, CDR2 FNYEAQ (reference sequence). CDR3 DNA sequence: TGTGCTAGCAGCCCAACGGCTGCCCCCAATGTGCAGTTCTTC. This encodes CASSPTAAPNVQFF.

This clonotype was seen many times. The chain employs TRBV7-2 and TRBJ1-4, with unresolved D. The CDR3 consists of 14 residues. CDR1 is SGHTA, CDR2 FQGNSA, per germline. V gave up 6 bases and J gave up 0 bases, with 8 bases separating them. The CDR3 loop reads CASRRVSTNEKLFF. The CDR3 region has the DNA TGTGCCAGCAGGAGAGTTTCAACTAATGAAAAACTGTTTTTT.

This clonotype came up a few times. The gene calls are TRBV20-1 and TRBJ2-5; 14 bases line up with TRBD2. CDR1 and CDR2 (germline): DFQATT, SNEGSKA (reference sequence). This CDR3 contains 15 residues. With 6 bases clipped from V and 5 bases from J, the junction kept 8 bases outside the gene matches. The CDR3 DNA is TGCAGTGCCCGACTAGCGGGGGGGCTCCGGGAGACCCAGTACTTC. The encoded protein is CSARLAGGLRETQYF.

This clonotype has a single count. The chain employs TRBV12-5 and TRBJ2-1, with a tentative D call TRBD1 (6 bases). Germline-derived CDR1 and CDR2 are LGHNT and FRNRAP. This CDR3 contains 15 residues. V dropped 9 bases and J dropped 6 bases, with 21 bases sitting between them. The CDR3: CASDTKQGIVNEQFF. CDR3 DNA sequence: TGTGCTAGCGATACCAAACAGGGAATTGTCAATGAGCAGTTCTTC. The variable domain in full, with the rest retrieved from reference TRBV12-5 and TRBJ2-1, is DARVTQTPRHKVTEMGQEVTMRCQPILGHNTVFWYRQTMMQGLELLAYFRNRAPLDDSGMPKDRFSAEMPDATLATLKIQPSEPRDSAVYFCASDTKQGIVNEQFFGPGTRLTVL.

This clonotype was detected only a few times. The chain has TRBV19 and TRBJ2-3, with 9 bases fitting TRBD2. The CDR3 contains 14 residues. The ends lost 7 bases at V and 6 bases at J; junction bases unmatched: 8. Germline CDR1 and CDR2: LNHDA and SQIVND (reference sequence). The chain's CDR3 is CASTAGTSSDTQYF. CDR3 nucleotide sequence: TGTGCCAGTACCGCAGGGACTAGCAGCGATACGCAGTATTTT.

The chain uses TRBV7-9 and TRBJ2-7; TRBD1 matches 9 bases. Germline loops: CDR1 SEHNR, CDR2 FQNEAQ (reference sequence). Trimming cost V 5 bases and J 0 bases; bases outside gene matches: 5. The CDR3 length is 15 residues. Here the CDR3 reads CASSPTGGDSYEQYF. The CDR3 DNA sequence: TGTGCCAGCAGCCCGACAGGGGGAGACTCCTACGAGCAGTACTTC.

In regard to this clonotype: A much larger clone differs from this one at a single base, so this may be a read error. V usage is TRBV20-1 and J usage is TRBJ2-5; D tentatively reads TRBD1 or TRBD2 (5 bases each). The DNA end is more similar to TRBJ2-7, so the J call may be wrong. The CDR3 contains 13 residues. Germline V lookup: CDR1 DFQATT, CDR2 SNEGSKA (reference sequence). In DNA form, the CDR3 reads TGCAGTACTAGAGATCTCCCCCAGGGCGAGCAGTACTTC. This gives the protein CSTRDLPQGEQYF.

The rearrangement joins TRBV7-2 to TRBJ1-5; the D gene is possibly TRBD1 (5 bases). CDR3 size: 15 residues. V lost 0 bases and J 8 bases, leaving 14 bases between the germline ends. Looked up from germline, CDR1 is SGHTA and CDR2 is FQGNSA. This chain's CDR3 is CASSLARGGLEPQHF. CDR3 coding DNA: TGTGCCAGCAGCTTAGCGCGGGGGGGATTGGAGCCCCAGCATTTT.

This clonotype was counted at least ten times. The J gene is TRBJ1-2, the V gene TRBV7-3; the D gene is possibly TRBD1 (6 bases). Germline assignment: CDR1 SGHTA and CDR2 FQGTGA. The ends were cut back, 5 bases at V and 8 bases at J, with 15 bases in the middle. The CDR3 extends over 13 amino acids. The CDR3 DNA is TGTGCCAGCAGCCTTACAGGGTATGGAGGCTACACCTTC. Protein: CASSLTGYGGYTF.

This clonotype was counted at least ten times. This rearrangement joins TRBV20-1 to TRBJ1-5; D might be TRBD1 (6 bases). The CDR3 sequence is 14 residues long. The germline V and J ends were trimmed by 2 bases and 7 bases, with 15 bases remaining between them. The germline gives CDR1 DFQATT, CDR2 SNEGSKA (reference sequence). The CDR3, as DNA: TGCAGTGCTAGATGGCAGGGCGGGGGCCAGCCCCAGCATTTT. Protein sequence: CSARWQGGGQPQHF.